These 14 T cell receptor beta chains share one sample of origin, sequenced in a study of control samples from healthy donors and cancer patients. The assay was immunoSEQ multiplex PCR, and TCRdb's table has in-frame clones only and misses some. The sample comprises 160,000 or so clones, just under 95% of which are singletons, and around 8.5% rests with the top ten. Sequences were obtained from blood. Receptors originate from a woman aged 40 to 50 in good health.

This chain links TRBV9 with TRBJ2-5; TRBD2 might be the D (6 bases). V lost 4 bases and J 5 bases, leaving 18 bases between the germline ends. Germline CDR1 reads SGDLS; CDR2 reads YYNGEE. CDR3 size: 15 residues. This CDR3 reads CASSSGTPRRETQYF. CDR3 DNA: TGTGCCAGCAGCTCCGGGACTCCGCGGAGGGAGACCCAGTACTTC.

This chain's CDR3 is CASSTGQANTGELFF. The CDR3 nucleotides read TGCGCCAGCAGCACTGGACAGGCGAACACCGGGGAGCTGTTTTTT. V gene TRBV5-1 combines with J gene TRBJ2-2; 7 nucleotides match TRBD1. Germline values: CDR1 SGHRS, CDR2 YFSETQ. V lost 4 bases, J lost 0 bases, and 3 bases stayed unmatched. The CDR3 is made up of 15 amino acids. Using reference TRBV5-1 and TRBJ2-2 for the parts outside the CDR3, the full variable domain is KAGVTQTPRYLIKTRGQQVTLSCSPISGHRSVSWYQQTPGQGLQFLFEYFSETQRNKGNFPGRFSGRQFSNSRSEMNVSTLELGDSALYLCASSTGQANTGELFFGEGSRLTVL.

The CDR3 region is CASSPQGQGTGYTF. The CDR3 DNA reads TGTGCCAGCAGTCCCCAGGGCCAGGGCACTGGCTACACCTTC. The chain joins TRBV6-5 to TRBJ1-2; maybe TRBD1 (5 bases). V gave up 5 bases and J gave up 7 bases, with 17 bases separating them. There are 14 residues in the CDR3. Germline V lookup: CDR1 MNHEY, CDR2 SVGAGI.

V is TRBV19 and J is TRBJ1-1, with D possibly TRBD1 on 5 matching bases. There are 13 residues in the CDR3. The germline gives CDR1 LNHDA, CDR2 SQIVND (reference sequence). V lost 6 bases, J lost 2 bases, and 10 bases lay in between. DNA of the CDR3: TGTGCCAGTAGCCAGACAGCCAACACTGAAGCTTTCTTT. Translation: CASSQTANTEAFF.

The chain employs TRBV7-3 and TRBJ2-2; D not resolved. The germline gives CDR1 SGHTA, CDR2 FQGTGA. This CDR3 is 13 amino acids long. Trimming took off 0 bases at V and 4 bases at J, with 3 bases between the two ends. The CDR3 region is CASSLTGTGELFF. DNA of the CDR3: TGTGCCAGCAGCTTAACAGGCACCGGGGAGCTGTTTTTT.

The chain carries TRBV29-1 and TRBJ2-5; D is unclear. There are 11 residues in the CDR3. V was cut by 6 bases and J by 5 bases, with 10 bases left in between. Germline loops: CDR1 SQVTM, CDR2 ANQGSEA. The CDR3 spells CSVQPGETQYF. In DNA, the CDR3 is TGCAGCGTCCAACCTGGGGAGACCCAGTACTTC.

This CDR3 reads CASPNMDRNYGYTF. The CDR3 DNA reads TGTGCCAGTCCTAACATGGACAGGAACTATGGCTACACCTTC. The chain uses TRBV7-2 and TRBJ1-2, with 7 bases matching TRBD1. Germline V lookup: CDR1 SGHTA, CDR2 FQGNSA. This CDR3 has 14 residues. The J segment lost 2 bases and the V segment lost 9 bases, leaving 9 bases of the junction unmatched.

The rearrangement uses TRBV18 and TRBJ1-1, with 10 bases identical to TRBD1. In germline, CDR1 is KGHSH, CDR2 LQKENI. Trimming took 2 bases from V and 4 from J; bases not matched to a gene: 7. The CDR3 has 16 amino acids. In DNA form, the CDR3 reads TGTGCCAGCTCACCATTGGACAGGGGGGGAGGCACTGAAGCTTTCTTT. It codes for CASSPLDRGGGTEAFF. Filled out from reference TRBV18 and TRBJ1-1, the complete variable domain reads NAGVMQNPRHLVRRRGQEARLRCSPMKGHSHVYWYRQLPEEGLKFMVYLQKENIIDESGMPKERFSAEFPKEGPSILRIQQVVRGDSAAYFCASSPLDRGGGTEAFFGQGTRLTVV.

The chain employs TRBV5-1 and TRBJ1-1; a possible D gene is TRBD1 (5 bases). CDR3 length: 16 residues. Germline CDR1 reads SGHRS; CDR2 reads YFSETQ. Trimming removed 0 bases from V and 1 base from J, with 13 bases in between. For the CDR3, the DNA is TGCGCCAGCAGCTTGGTCGCAGGGTGGGCGAACACTGAAGCTTTCTTT. It encodes CASSLVAGWANTEAFF.

Only one count was recorded for this clone. V is TRBV6-2 or TRBV6-3 and J is TRBJ1-6; 7 bases line up with TRBD1. Germline V gene sequence: CDR1 MNHEY, CDR2 SVGEGT. CDR3 length: 17 amino acids. The V and J ends lost 4 bases and 7 bases, in that order; junction bases with no gene match: 13. Here the CDR3 DNA reads TGTGCCAGCAGTTGGTCAAGAGGCGGGACAGAAAATTCACCCCTCCACTTT. Translated: CASSWSRGGTENSPLHF.

This chain connects TRBV5-6 to TRBJ1-4; D remains ambiguous. This CDR3 is built from 15 residues. The germline CDR1 and CDR2 sequences are SGHDT and YYEEEE. Trimming shortened V by 0 bases and J by 8 bases, and 14 bases separated the two germline ends. As DNA, the CDR3 is TGTGCCAGCAGCTTGGGGGGTGCGTCCGGGGAAAAACTGTTTTTT. Its protein is CASSLGGASGEKLFF.

This chain joins TRBV7-2 and TRBJ2-2, with D tentatively TRBD1 (6 bases). The CDR3 extends over 15 amino acids. V lost 8 bases and J 0 bases, leaving 13 bases between the germline ends. Germline V gene data show CDR1 as SGHTA and CDR2 as FQGNSA. The CDR3 spells CASLVTGSNTGELFF. CDR3 nucleotide sequence: TGTGCCAGCTTAGTAACAGGGTCGAACACCGGGGAGCTGTTTTTT.

J is TRBJ1-4 and V is TRBV27, with TRBD1 identical over 10 bases. V shed 4 bases, J shed 4 bases, and the junction held 6 bases outside the gene matches. Germline loops: CDR1 MNHEY, CDR2 SMNVEV (reference sequence). The CDR3 runs 16 residues. The CDR3 loop is CASSSAGQGYNEKLFF. The CDR3 DNA reads TGTGCCAGCAGTTCAGCGGGACAGGGGTATAATGAAAAACTGTTTTTT.

The rearrangement joins TRBV12-1 to TRBJ1-1; the D call of TRBD1 is as the table states it, not checked on the DNA. TRBV12-1 is reported as a pseudogene. This CDR3 comprises 19 residues. CDR3 nucleotides: TGTGCCAGCAGCTTTGTCTGGGGGCTGGGTCCGGAGTTGAACACTGAAGCTTTCTTT. Its protein is CASSFVWGLGPELNTEAFF.